A single sample is the source of the 17 T cell receptor beta chains below, sequenced in a study of T cells in Graves' hyperthyroidism and ophthalmopathy (dated 2019 in TCRdb). Receptor libraries were prepared by multiplex PCR. The run used an Illumina HiSeq 2000. The TCR beta CDR3 regions were amplified from the RNA transcripts. The TCR CDR3 was subjected to a first round of RT-PCR using the HTBI primer set and the Qiagen OneStep RT-PCR kit. The raw public data were reprocessed by TCRdb itself: fastp quality trimming at Q25, MiXCR clonotype calling, in-frame beta chains only. Identical CDR3 proteins give one entry, which carries the most common genes and DNA. This sample comprises 300,000 to 400,000 distinct CDR3 sequences, about 15% of them detected only once. Less than 20% of the sample is in the top ten clones. The source material was blood. The receptors come from a woman aged 25 to 45 with Graves' ophthalmopathy.

The chain employs TRBV29-1 and TRBJ1-3, with D unclear. The V end lost 4 bases, the J end lost 8 bases, and 15 bases lay between the germline ends. The germline CDR1 and CDR2 sequences are SQVTM and ANQGSEA. The CDR3 sequence is 13 residues long. The CDR3 DNA reads TGCAGCGTTGGTAATGTAGCAGGAGACACCATATATTTT. Its translation is CSVGNVAGDTIYF.

This clonotype has ten or more counts. The genes are TRBV3-1 and TRBJ2-5; no clear D. The germline V gene has CDR1 LGHDT and CDR2 YNNKEL (reference sequence). The CDR3 has 10 amino acids. Trimming removed 6 bases at V and 5 bases at J, with 4 bases between. The CDR3 nucleotides read TGTGCCAGCAGGAAGGAGACCCAGTACTTC. Its protein is CASRKETQYF.

At least ten counts were recorded for this clonotype. The gene calls are TRBV2 and TRBJ2-3; D is unresolved. The CDR3 is 14 residues long. Trimming shortened V by 6 bases and J by 2 bases, and 12 bases separated the two germline ends. Germline V gene data show CDR1 as SNHLY and CDR2 as FYNNEI. CDR3 sequence: CASSFRLLTDTQYF. The DNA of the CDR3 is TGTGCCAGCAGCTTTAGACTGCTCACAGATACGCAGTATTTT.

This clonotype was detected ten times or more. V usage is TRBV6-1 and J usage is TRBJ2-3; TRBD1 or TRBD2 may be the D gene (6 bases each). There are 14 residues in the CDR3. The germline V and J ends were trimmed by 5 bases and 6 bases, with 15 bases remaining between them. Germline loops: CDR1 MNHNS, CDR2 SASEGT. For the CDR3, the DNA is TGTGCCAGCAGTTACGCGCAGGGGACTGATACGCAGTATTTT. Its protein product is CASSYAQGTDTQYF.

This clonotype was seen many times. The chain is built from TRBV28 and TRBJ1-2, with D uncertain. V was cut by 5 bases and J by 0 bases, with 13 bases left in between. The CDR3 sequence is 15 residues long. Germline loops: CDR1 MDHEN, CDR2 SYDVKM. The CDR3, as DNA: TGTGCCAGCAGTCCTAGGACTAGTCCTAACTATGGCTACACCTTC. This sequence encodes CASSPRTSPNYGYTF.

The table lists this clonotype with many counts. This chain connects TRBV27 to TRBJ2-3; D is perhaps TRBD2 (6 bases). With 2 bases removed from V and 0 bases from J, the gap between germline ends came to 15 bases. The CDR3 length is 17 residues. The germline gives CDR1 MNHEY, CDR2 SMNVEV (reference sequence). The chain's CDR3 is CASSLRGSLTSTDTQYF. DNA for the CDR3: TGTGCCAGCAGTTTACGGGGGTCTCTAACCAGCACAGATACGCAGTATTTT.

This clonotype came up many times. This chain uses TRBV11-2 with TRBJ1-3; D not certain. The germline V and J ends were trimmed by 4 bases and 2 bases, with 9 bases remaining between them. This CDR3 contains 14 residues. The germline V gene encodes CDR1 SGHAT and CDR2 FQNNGV. CDR3 amino acids: CASSSRYTGNTIYF. The CDR3 DNA reads as TGTGCCAGCAGCTCTCGATACACTGGAAACACCATATATTTT.

Ten or more counts support this clonotype. The chain carries TRBV7-2 and TRBJ2-2; 11 bases agree with TRBD2. The junction had 4 bases not matched to a gene; V was cut back by 1 base and J by 3 bases. Germline loops: CDR1 SGHTA, CDR2 FQGNSA. This CDR3 has 17 amino acids. The CDR3 DNA follows: TGTGCCAGCAGCTTAGTAGCGGGGGGGCTTGACACCGGGGAGCTGTTTTTT. This gives the protein CASSLVAGGLDTGELFF.

This clonotype has at least ten counts. The chain is built from TRBV28 and TRBJ2-3, with 9 bases that match TRBD2. The CDR3 spans 16 residues. The ends lost 7 bases at V and 1 base at J; junction bases unmatched: 9. Germline V gene data show CDR1 as MDHEN and CDR2 as SYDVKM. The CDR3 is CASTLLRLAGTDTQYF. The CDR3 region has the DNA TGTGCCAGCACCCTACTAAGACTAGCGGGCACAGATACGCAGTATTTT.

This clonotype has ten or more counts. The rearrangement uses TRBV24-1 and TRBJ2-1; D might be TRBD1 (6 bases). The germline CDR1 and CDR2 sequences are KGHDR and SFDVKD. Trimming cost V 4 bases and J 4 bases, with 10 bases left between them. CDR3 length equals 14 residues. CDR3 region: CATSEGTYYNEQFF. CDR3 nucleotide sequence: TGTGCCACCAGTGAAGGGACATATTACAATGAGCAGTTCTTC.

A few counts support this clonotype. This chain joins TRBV7-9 and TRBJ2-6, with D possibly matching TRBD1 (6 bases). V lost 8 bases and J 1 base, leaving 21 bases between the germline ends. The CDR3 loop spans 18 amino acids. Germline CDR1 is SEHNR and CDR2 is FQNEAQ (reference sequence). In DNA, the CDR3 is TGTGCCAGCCCCTCGCCGAGGGGGACGTGGTCTGGGGCCAACGTCCTGACTTTC. It codes for CASPSPRGTWSGANVLTF.

This clonotype showed up many times. The chain is built from TRBV20-1 and TRBJ1-1; no reliable D call. V shed 7 bases and J shed 0 bases, with 9 bases lying between them. Germline V CDR1 and CDR2: DFQATT, SNEGSKA (reference sequence). The CDR3 totals 12 residues. CDR3 bases: TGCAGTGTCCGGGCGGTGAACACTGAAGCTTTCTTT. This translates into CSVRAVNTEAFF.

This clonotype was counted many times. V usage is TRBV10-3 and J usage is TRBJ2-5; tentative D call: TRBD1 (5 bases). V was shortened by 6 bases and J by 4 bases, with 12 bases between the two germline ends. Germline V gives CDR1 ENHRY, CDR2 SYGVKD. The CDR3 is 13 amino acids. The CDR3 DNA follows: TGTGCCATCAGAGGGGATTTGCGAGAGACCCAGTACTTC. Translation gives CAIRGDLRETQYF.

This clonotype was seen repeatedly, ten times or more. The V gene is TRBV5-5, the J gene TRBJ1-1; no clear D gene. The CDR3 totals 14 residues. V was clipped by 4 bases and J by 5 bases, with 15 bases between them. CDR1 is SGHKS, CDR2 YYEKEE, per germline (reference sequence). The CDR3 spells CASSRETEWTEAFF. CDR3 DNA sequence: TGTGCCAGCAGCCGTGAGACCGAGTGGACTGAAGCTTTCTTT.

This chain connects TRBV20-1 to TRBJ2-3; 12 bases agree with TRBD2. The CDR3 is 16 amino acids. Per the germline V gene, CDR1 is DFQATT and CDR2 is SNEGSKA (reference sequence). V lost 6 bases to trimming and J lost 4 bases; unmatched junction nucleotides: 11. The CDR3 bases are TGCAGTGCCGGTGATCCTAGCGGGGGGGCCGCAGATACGCAGTATTTT. Encoded protein: CSAGDPSGGAADTQYF.

This clonotype was counted many times. The chain is built from TRBV12-3 or TRBV12-4 and TRBJ2-5; 7 nucleotides agree with TRBD2. There are 14 residues in the CDR3. V lost 3 bases to trimming and J lost 7 bases; unmatched junction nucleotides: 8. CDR3 protein: CASSFSGGGGTQYF. CDR3 DNA: TGTGCCAGCAGTTTCAGTGGCGGGGGAGGGACCCAGTACTTC.

This clonotype was found many times. This chain joins TRBV11-2 and TRBJ2-3, with D tentatively TRBD2 (6 bases). Trimming pared 7 bases from V and 2 bases from J, leaving 16 bases between. Germline V gives CDR1 SGHAT, CDR2 FQNNGV. There are 15 residues in the CDR3. The CDR3: CASTPRGGSTDTQYF. CDR3 sequence (DNA): TGTGCCAGCACCCCTCGGGGAGGATCCACAGATACGCAGTATTTT.